The TCR beta chain under discussion was sequenced for a study of cytomegalovirus exposure and HLA in healthy donors. General study points: Follow-up analysis later connected one missense variant in DCLRE1C with trimming of TCR beta V- and J-genes. Follow-up analysis seemed to connect common viral pathogens with several of the most significant clusters identified. Most subjects' HLA-A and HLA-B alleles were reportedly predicted from TCR beta sequences.

The CDR3 is 14 residues long. J was trimmed by 7 bases and V by 5 bases; bases with no gene match: 9. Germline V lookup: CDR1 LNHDA, CDR2 SQIVND (reference sequence). Primers included in the PCR were 60 Vbeta and 13 Jbeta primers. Here immunoSEQ multiplex PCR was the method, and the copy in TCRdb shows in-frame clones only, minus some. The sample has some 130,000 clones, roughly 82% seen once. Remarks on this clone: Antigen unknown.

V usage is TRBV19 and J usage is TRBJ2-5; TRBD2 matches at 8 bases. The TCR was taken from a male donor in good health and CMV-seropositive. The sequencing input was PBMCs. CDR3 in amino acids: CASSPLAGSPTQYF. CDR3 in DNA: TGTGCCAGTAGTCCCTTAGCGGGGTCCCCGACCCAGTACTTC. Based on the CDR3 plus reference TRBV19 and TRBJ2-5, the full variable domain is DGGITQSPKYLFRKEGQNVTLSCEQNLNHDAMYWYRQDPGQGLRLIYYSQIVNDFQKGDIAEGYSVSREKKESFPLTVTSAQKNPTAFYLCASSPLAGSPTQYFGPGTRLLVL.